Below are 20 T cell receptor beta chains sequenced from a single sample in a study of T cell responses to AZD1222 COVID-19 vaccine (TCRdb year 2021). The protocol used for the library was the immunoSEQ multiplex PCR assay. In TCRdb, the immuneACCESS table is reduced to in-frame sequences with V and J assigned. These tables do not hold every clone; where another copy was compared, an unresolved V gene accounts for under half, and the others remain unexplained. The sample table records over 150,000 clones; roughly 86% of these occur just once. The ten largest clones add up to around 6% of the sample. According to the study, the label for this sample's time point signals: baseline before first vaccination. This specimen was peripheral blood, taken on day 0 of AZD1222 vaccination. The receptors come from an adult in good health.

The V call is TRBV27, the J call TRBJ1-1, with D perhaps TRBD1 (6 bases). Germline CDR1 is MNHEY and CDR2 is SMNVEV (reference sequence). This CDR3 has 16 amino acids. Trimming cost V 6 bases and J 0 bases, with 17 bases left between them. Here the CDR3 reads CASSPRGGGLNTEAFF. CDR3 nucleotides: TGTGCCAGCAGCCCTCGTGGAGGGGGACTGAACACTGAAGCTTTCTTT.

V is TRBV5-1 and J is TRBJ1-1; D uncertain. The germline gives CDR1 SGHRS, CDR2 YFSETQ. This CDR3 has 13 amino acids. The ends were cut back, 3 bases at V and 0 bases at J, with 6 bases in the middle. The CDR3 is CASSSGVNTEAFF. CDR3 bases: TGCGCCAGCAGCTCCGGAGTGAACACTGAAGCTTTCTTT.

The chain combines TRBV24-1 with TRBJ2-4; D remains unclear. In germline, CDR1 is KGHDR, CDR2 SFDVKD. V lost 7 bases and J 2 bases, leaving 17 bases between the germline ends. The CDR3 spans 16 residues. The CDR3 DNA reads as TGTGCCACCAGCGACCATAAGGGCGCTACCAAAAACATTCAGTACTTC. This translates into CATSDHKGATKNIQYF.

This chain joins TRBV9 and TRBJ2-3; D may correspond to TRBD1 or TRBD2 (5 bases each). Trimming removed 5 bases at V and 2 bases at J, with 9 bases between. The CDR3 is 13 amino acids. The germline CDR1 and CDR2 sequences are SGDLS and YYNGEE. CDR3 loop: CASRRDPTDTQYF. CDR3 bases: TGTGCCAGCAGGAGGGACCCCACAGATACGCAGTATTTT. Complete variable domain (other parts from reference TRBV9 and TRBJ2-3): DSGVTQTPKHLITATGQRVTLRCSPRSGDLSVYWYQQSLDQGLQFLIQYYNGEERAKGNILERFSAQQFPDLHSELNLSSLELGDSALYFCASRRDPTDTQYFGPGTRLTVL.

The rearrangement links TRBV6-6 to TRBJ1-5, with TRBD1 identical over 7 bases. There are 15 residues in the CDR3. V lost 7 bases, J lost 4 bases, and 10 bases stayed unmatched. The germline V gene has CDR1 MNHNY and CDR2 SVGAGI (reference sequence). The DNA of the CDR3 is TGTGCCAGCATCCCGAGACAGGGTAGGAATCAGCCCCAGCATTTT. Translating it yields CASIPRQGRNQPQHF.

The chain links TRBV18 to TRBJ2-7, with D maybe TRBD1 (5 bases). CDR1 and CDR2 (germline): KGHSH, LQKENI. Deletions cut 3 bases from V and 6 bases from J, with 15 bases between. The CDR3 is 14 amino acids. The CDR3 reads CASSPQGRIGEQYF. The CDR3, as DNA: TGTGCCAGCTCACCCCAGGGTAGGATTGGCGAGCAGTACTTC.

CDR3 bases: TGTGCCAGCAGCCCTCGCGGGGGGCGCTACAATGAGCAGTTCTTC. This codes for CASSPRGGRYNEQFF. The genes are TRBV7-2 and TRBJ2-1; 8 positions match TRBD2. Germline V gives CDR1 SGHTA, CDR2 FQGNSA. There are 15 residues in the CDR3. The junction had 6 bases not matched to a gene; V was cut back by 5 bases and J by 3 bases. Filled out from reference TRBV7-2 and TRBJ2-1, the complete variable domain reads GAGVSQSPSNKVTEKGKDVELRCDPISGHTALYWYRQSLGQGLEFLIYFQGNSAPDKSGLPSDRFSAERTGGSVSTLTIQRTQQEDSAVYLCASSPRGGRYNEQFFGPGTRLTVL.

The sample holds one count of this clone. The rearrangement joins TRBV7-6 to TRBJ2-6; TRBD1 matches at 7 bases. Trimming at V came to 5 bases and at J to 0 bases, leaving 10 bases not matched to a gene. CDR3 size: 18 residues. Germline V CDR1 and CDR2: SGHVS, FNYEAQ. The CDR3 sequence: CASSPLGQARSGANVLTF. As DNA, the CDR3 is TGTGCCAGCAGCCCCCTAGGACAGGCTCGCTCTGGGGCCAACGTCCTGACTTTC.

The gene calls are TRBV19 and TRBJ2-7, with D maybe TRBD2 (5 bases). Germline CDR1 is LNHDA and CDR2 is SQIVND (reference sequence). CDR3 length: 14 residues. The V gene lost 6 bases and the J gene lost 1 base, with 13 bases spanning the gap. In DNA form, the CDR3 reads TGTGCCAGTAGCCCTACCGGGAATTCCTACGAGCAGTACTTC. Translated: CASSPTGNSYEQYF. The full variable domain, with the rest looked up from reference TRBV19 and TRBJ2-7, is DGGITQSPKYLFRKEGQNVTLSCEQNLNHDAMYWYRQDPGQGLRLIYYSQIVNDFQKGDIAEGYSVSREKKESFPLTVTSAQKNPTAFYLCASSPTGNSYEQYFGPGTRLTVT.

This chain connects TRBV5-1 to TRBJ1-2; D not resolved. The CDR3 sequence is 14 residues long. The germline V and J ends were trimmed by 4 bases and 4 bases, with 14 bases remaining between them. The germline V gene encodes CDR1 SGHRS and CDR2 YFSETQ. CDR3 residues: CASSALQSTYGYTF. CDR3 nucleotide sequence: TGCGCCAGCAGCGCCTTACAGTCAACCTATGGCTACACCTTC.

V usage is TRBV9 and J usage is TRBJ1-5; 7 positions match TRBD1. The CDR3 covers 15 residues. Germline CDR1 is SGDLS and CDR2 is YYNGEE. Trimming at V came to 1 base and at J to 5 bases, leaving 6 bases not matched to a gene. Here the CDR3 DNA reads TGTGCCAGCAGCGTAACAGGGGTCAGGGATCAGCCCCAGCATTTT. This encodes CASSVTGVRDQPQHF.

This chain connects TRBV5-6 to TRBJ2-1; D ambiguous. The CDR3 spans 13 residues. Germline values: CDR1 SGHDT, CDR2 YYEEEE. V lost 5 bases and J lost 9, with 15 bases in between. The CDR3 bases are TGTGCCAGCAGTCCGGCTCCCTCCATTGAGCAGTTCTTC. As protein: CASSPAPSIEQFF.

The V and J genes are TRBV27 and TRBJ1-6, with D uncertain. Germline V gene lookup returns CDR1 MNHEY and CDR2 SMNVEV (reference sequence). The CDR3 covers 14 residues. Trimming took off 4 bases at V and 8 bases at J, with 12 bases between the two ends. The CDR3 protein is CASSSDPRDSPLHF. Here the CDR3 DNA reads TGTGCCAGCAGTTCGGACCCGCGGGATTCACCCCTCCACTTT.

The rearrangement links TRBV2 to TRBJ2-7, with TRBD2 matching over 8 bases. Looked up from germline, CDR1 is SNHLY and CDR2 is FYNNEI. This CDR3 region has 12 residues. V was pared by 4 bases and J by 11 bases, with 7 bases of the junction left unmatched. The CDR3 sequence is CASSGRREEEYF. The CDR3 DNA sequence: TGTGCCAGCAGTGGACGGCGGGAGGAAGAGTACTTC.

CDR3 in amino acids: CASSSIVSNQPQHF. The CDR3 bases are TGTGCCAGCAGCTCCATCGTTAGCAATCAGCCCCAGCATTTT. The rearrangement links TRBV7-9 to TRBJ1-5; D ambiguous. Trimming left V 4 bases short and J 0 bases short, with 7 bases between. CDR1 is SEHNR, CDR2 FQNEAQ, per germline (reference sequence). The CDR3 sequence is 14 residues long.

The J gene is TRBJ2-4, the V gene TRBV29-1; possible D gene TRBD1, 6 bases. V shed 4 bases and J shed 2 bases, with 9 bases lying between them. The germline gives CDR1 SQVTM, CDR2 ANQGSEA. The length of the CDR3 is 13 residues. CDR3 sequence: CSVVDRTKNIQYF. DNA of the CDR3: TGCAGCGTTGTGGACAGAACCAAAAACATTCAGTACTTC.

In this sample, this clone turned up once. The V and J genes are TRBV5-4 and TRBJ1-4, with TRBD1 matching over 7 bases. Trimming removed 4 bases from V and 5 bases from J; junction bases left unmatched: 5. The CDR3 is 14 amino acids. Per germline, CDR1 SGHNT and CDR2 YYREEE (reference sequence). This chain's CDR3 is CASSMDRTNEKLFF. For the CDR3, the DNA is TGTGCCAGCAGCATGGACAGGACCAATGAAAAACTGTTTTTT.

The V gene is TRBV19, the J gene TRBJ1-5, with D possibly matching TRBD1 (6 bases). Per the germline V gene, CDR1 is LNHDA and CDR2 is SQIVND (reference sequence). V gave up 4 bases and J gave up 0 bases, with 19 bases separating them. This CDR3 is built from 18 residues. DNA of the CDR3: TGTGCCAGTAGTAGCCGGCGACAGGTCCAGTATAGCAATCAGCCCCAGCATTTT. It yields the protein CASSSRRQVQYSNQPQHF.

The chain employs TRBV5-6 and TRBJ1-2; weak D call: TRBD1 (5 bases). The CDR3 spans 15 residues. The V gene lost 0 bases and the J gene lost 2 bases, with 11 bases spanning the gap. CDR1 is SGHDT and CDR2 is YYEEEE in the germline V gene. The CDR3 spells CASSLALTENYGYTF. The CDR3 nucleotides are TGTGCCAGCAGCTTGGCCCTGACAGAAAACTATGGCTACACCTTC. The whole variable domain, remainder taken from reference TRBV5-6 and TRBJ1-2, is DAGVTQSPTHLIKTRGQQVTLRCSPKSGHDTVSWYQQALGQGPQFIFQYYEEEERQRGNFPDRFSGHQFPNYSSELNVNALLLGDSALYLCASSLALTENYGYTFGSGTRLTVV.

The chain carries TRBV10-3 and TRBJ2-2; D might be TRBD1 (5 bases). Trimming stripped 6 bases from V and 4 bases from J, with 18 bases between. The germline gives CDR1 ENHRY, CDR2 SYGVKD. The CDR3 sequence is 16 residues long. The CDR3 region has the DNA TGTGCCATCAGCCCGGACACGCCACCGGGCACCGGGGAGCTGTTTTTT. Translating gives CAISPDTPPGTGELFF.